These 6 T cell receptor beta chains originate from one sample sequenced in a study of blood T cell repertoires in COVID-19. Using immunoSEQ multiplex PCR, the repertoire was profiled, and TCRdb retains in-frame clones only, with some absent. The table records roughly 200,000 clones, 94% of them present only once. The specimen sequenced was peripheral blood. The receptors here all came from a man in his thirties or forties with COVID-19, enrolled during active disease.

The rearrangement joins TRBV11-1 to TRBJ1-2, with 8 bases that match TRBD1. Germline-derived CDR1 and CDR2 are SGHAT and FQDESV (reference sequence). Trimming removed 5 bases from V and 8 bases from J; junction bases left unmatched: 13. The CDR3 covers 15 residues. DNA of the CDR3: TGTGCCAGCAGCGCCAGAACCGGGACAGGAGGCGGCTACACCTTC. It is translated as CASSARTGTGGGYTF.

The CDR3 nucleotides read TGTGCCAGAAGGAAGACAGGGGAGAGCGAGCAGTACTTC. This gives the protein CARRKTGESEQYF. The chain recombines TRBV5-3 with TRBJ2-7; the match to TRBD1 covers 8 bases. TRBV5-3 has ORF status, its function being uncertain. CDR3 length: 13 amino acids. Trimming at V came to 5 bases and at J to 6 bases, leaving 7 bases not matched to a gene.

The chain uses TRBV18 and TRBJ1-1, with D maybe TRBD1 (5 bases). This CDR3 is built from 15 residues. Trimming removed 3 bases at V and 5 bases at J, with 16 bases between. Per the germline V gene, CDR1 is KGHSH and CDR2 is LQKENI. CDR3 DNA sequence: TGTGCCAGCTCACCTGGGGCCGGCCGCAGGACTGAAGCTTTCTTT. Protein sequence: CASSPGAGRRTEAFF.

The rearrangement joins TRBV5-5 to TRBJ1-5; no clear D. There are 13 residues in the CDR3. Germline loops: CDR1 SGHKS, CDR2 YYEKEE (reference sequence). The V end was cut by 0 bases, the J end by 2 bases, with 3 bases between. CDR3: CASSLAGNQPQHF. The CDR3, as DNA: TGTGCCAGCAGCTTGGCGGGCAATCAGCCCCAGCATTTT.

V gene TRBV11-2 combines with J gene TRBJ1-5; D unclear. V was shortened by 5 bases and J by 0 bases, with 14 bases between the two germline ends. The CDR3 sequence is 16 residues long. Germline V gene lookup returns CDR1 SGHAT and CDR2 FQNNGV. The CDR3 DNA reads TGTGCCAGCAGCGGAGGGTTGGACGGTAGCAATCAGCCCCAGCATTTT. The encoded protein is CASSGGLDGSNQPQHF. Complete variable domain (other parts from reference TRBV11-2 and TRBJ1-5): EAGVAQSPRYKIIEKRQSVAFWCNPISGHATLYWYQQILGQGPKLLIQFQNNGVVDDSQLPKDRFSAERLKGVDSTLKIQPAKLEDSAVYLCASSGGLDGSNQPQHFGDGTRLSIL.

The CDR3 coding sequence is TGTGCCAGTAGTATAGGCGGCTCGGGGGCTGAAGCTTTCTTT. It is translated as CASSIGGSGAEAFF. The chain employs TRBV19 and TRBJ1-1, with a tentative D call TRBD1 (5 bases). V gave up 1 base and J gave up 6 bases, with 12 bases separating them. The CDR3 spans 14 residues. The V gene's germline CDR1 is LNHDA and CDR2 SQIVND (reference sequence).